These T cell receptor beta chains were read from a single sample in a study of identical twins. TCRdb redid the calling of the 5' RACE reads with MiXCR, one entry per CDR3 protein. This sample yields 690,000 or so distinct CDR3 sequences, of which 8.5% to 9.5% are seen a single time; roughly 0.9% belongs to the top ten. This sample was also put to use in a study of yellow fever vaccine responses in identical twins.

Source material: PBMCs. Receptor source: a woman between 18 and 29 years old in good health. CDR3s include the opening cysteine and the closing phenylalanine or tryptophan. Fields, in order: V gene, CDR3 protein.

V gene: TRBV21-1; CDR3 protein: CASSNDVGQGLHEQYF
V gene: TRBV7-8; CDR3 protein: CASSLAPADRAYEQYF
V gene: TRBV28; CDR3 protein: CASSTPLAGGYNEQFF
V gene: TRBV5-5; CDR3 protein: CASSLSLDRPYF
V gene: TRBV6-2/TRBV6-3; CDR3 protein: CASSAPGQGTYEQYF
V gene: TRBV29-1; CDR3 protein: CSVEEVLAVDNEQFF
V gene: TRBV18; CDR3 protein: CATGDSKGNQPQHF
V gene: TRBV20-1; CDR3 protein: CSARDLRALRGGDTQYF
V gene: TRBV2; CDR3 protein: CASRLAGGPYEQFF
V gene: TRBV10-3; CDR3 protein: CAVQDAVTEAFF
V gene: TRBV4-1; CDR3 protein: CASSQDTMTGTEAFF
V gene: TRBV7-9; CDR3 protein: CASSYHTGTAMNTEAFF
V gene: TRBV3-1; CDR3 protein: CASSQDGVYNEQFF
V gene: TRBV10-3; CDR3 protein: CAISESGSKETQYF
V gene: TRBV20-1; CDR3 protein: CSARAPLAGGPGSYEQYF
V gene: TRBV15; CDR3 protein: CATSREIGQEPYEQYF
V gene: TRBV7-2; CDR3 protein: CASSLTGLAGFRDEQFF
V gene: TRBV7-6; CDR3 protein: CASSLFGTGGSEQYF
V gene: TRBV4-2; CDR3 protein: CASSQDRRPYEQYF
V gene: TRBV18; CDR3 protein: CASSPATSGDEQYF
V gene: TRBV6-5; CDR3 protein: CASSYSRGANYGYTF
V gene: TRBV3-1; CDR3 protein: CASSQSGLLEQFF
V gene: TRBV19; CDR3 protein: CASSRQGFADTQYF
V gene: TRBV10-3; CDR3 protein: CATQQGTAYEQYF
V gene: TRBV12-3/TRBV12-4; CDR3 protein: CASSQYLGGSTDTQYF
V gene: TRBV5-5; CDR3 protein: CASTKWTATYEQYF
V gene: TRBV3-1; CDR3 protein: CASSQQGGTYNEQFF
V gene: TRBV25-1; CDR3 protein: CASSESGTSGLHLTDTQYF
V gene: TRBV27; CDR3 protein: CASSPNWLAGGNEQFF
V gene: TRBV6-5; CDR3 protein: CASRQGGEQYF
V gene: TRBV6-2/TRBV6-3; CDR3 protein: CASRLARSSYNEQFF
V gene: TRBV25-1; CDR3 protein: CASSPREGTGSYEQYF
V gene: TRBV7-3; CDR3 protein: CASSSPLGGANVLTF
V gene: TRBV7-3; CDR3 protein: CASSLFRDADTQYF
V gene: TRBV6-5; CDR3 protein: CASSYSWTSGSYEQYF
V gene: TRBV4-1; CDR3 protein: CASSPSPGQLYYEQYF
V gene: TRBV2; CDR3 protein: CASTLTGVSGELFF
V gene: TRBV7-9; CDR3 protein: CASSLIWGDGYTF
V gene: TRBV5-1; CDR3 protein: CASSLGQDTSTDTQYF
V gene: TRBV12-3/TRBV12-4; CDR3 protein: CASSWSVAGVDEQFF